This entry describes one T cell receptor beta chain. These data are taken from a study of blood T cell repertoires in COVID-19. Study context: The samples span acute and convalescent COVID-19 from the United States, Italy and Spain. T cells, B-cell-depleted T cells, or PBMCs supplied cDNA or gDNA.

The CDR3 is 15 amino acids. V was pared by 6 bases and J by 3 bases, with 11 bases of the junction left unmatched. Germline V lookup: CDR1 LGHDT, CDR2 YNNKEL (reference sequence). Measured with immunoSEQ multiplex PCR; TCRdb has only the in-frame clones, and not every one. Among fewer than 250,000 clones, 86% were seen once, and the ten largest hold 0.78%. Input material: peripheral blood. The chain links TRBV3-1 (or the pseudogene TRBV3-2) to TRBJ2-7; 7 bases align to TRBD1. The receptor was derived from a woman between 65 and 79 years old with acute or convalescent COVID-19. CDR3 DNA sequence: TGTGCCAGCAGTTTAACCCCCGGGACAGTCTACGAGCAGTACTTC. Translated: CASSLTPGTVYEQYF.